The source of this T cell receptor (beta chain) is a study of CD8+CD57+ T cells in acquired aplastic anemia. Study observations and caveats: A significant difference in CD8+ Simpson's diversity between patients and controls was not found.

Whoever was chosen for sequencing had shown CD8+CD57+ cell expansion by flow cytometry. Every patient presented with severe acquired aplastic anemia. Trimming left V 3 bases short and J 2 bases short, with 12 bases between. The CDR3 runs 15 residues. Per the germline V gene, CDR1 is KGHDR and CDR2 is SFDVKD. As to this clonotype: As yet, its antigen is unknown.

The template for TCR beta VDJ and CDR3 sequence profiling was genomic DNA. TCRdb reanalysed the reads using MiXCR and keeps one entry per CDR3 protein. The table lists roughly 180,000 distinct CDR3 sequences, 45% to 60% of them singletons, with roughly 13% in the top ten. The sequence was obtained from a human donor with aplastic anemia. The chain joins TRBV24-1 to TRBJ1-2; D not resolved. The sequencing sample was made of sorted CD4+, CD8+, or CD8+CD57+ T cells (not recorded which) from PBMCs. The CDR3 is CATSDGPTLNYGYTF. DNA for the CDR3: TGTGCCACCAGTGATGGGCCGACACTGAACTATGGCTACACCTTC.